The 32 T cell receptor beta chains below all came from one sample that was sequenced in a study of CD8+ T cells in alopecia areata. Once RNA had been extracted, it was reverse transcribed into cDNA to act as the sequencing template. Sequencing used immunoSEQ multiplex PCR; TCRdb keeps in-frame clones, though not all of them. The sample holds roughly 120,000 clones, 50% to 75% seen once. The treatment is: oral pan-JAK inhibitor, 5-10 mg twice daily. The source was CD8+ T cells sorted from blood, collected at week 24, from a patient treated with tofacitinib. The receptors were sampled from a human donor with alopecia areata.

The rearrangement uses TRBV11-2 and TRBJ2-1; 9 bases line up with TRBD1. Germline CDR1 SGHAT, CDR2 FQNNGV. J was trimmed by 7 bases and V by 2 bases; bases with no gene match: 12. This CDR3 contains 17 residues. Here the CDR3 reads CASSLLPLGQGLNEQFF. The DNA of the CDR3 is TGTGCCAGCAGCTTACTCCCTCTGGGACAGGGACTAAATGAGCAGTTCTTC.

The genes are TRBV19 and TRBJ1-5; D gene ambiguous. CDR1 LNHDA and CDR2 SQIVND come from the germline V gene (reference sequence). The CDR3 sequence is 14 residues long. V gave up 6 bases and J gave up 4 bases, with 13 bases separating them. The DNA of the CDR3 is TGTGCCAGTAGACTCCGGGATAATAATCAGCCCCAGCATTTT. Amino acids: CASRLRDNNQPQHF.

V usage is TRBV27 and J usage is TRBJ1-4; tentative D call: TRBD1 (6 bases). This CDR3 region has 16 residues. V gave up 0 bases and J gave up 3 bases, with 11 bases separating them. The germline CDR1 and CDR2 sequences are MNHEY and SMNVEV (reference sequence). CDR3 protein: CASSLSTTGPNEKLFF. CDR3 nucleotides: TGTGCCAGCAGTTTATCGACGACAGGACCTAATGAAAAACTGTTTTTT.

A few counts support this clone. The genes are TRBV18 and TRBJ1-2; TRBD1 might be the D (6 bases). V was pared by 0 bases and J by 7 bases, with 21 bases between. Germline-derived CDR1 and CDR2 are KGHSH and LQKENI. The CDR3 consists of 17 residues. The CDR3 DNA follows: TGTGCCAGCTCACCACCGACGGGGATACACAGGGAAGCTGGCTACACCTTC. Encoded protein: CASSPPTGIHREAGYTF.

This clone was recorded a few times. V is TRBV13 and J is TRBJ2-7; D might be TRBD2 (7 bases). V lost 5 bases and J lost 0, with 14 bases in between. The CDR3 covers 15 residues. Germline V gene lookup returns CDR1 PRHDT and CDR2 FYEKMQ (reference sequence). CDR3 sequence (DNA): TGTGCCAGCAGCCCCCCGGGGGGCTACTCCTACGAGCAGTACTTC. It yields the protein CASSPPGGYSYEQYF. Full variable domain (rest looked up from reference TRBV13 and TRBJ2-7): AAGVIQSPRHLIKEKRETATLKCYPIPRHDTVYWYQQGPGQDPQFLISFYEKMQSDKGSIPDRFSAQQFSDYHSELNMSSLELGDSALYFCASSPPGGYSYEQYFGPGTRLTVT.

This chain connects TRBV30 to TRBJ2-1; a weak D match, TRBD2 (6 bases). Trimming removed 2 bases from V and 4 bases from J, with 15 bases in between. The CDR3 consists of 15 residues. The V gene's germline CDR1 is GTSNPN and CDR2 SVGIG (reference sequence). CDR3 in DNA: TGTGCCTGGAGTCCACCGGGACTTGGGTACAATGAGCAGTTCTTC. Translated: CAWSPPGLGYNEQFF.

This chain joins TRBV9 and TRBJ2-5; 8 nucleotides match TRBD1. The V and J ends lost 0 bases and 4 bases, in that order; junction bases with no gene match: 5. CDR3 length: 15 amino acids. The germline CDR1 and CDR2 sequences are SGDLS and YYNGEE. The chain's CDR3 is CASSVGNQGAETQYF. CDR3 bases: TGTGCCAGCAGCGTAGGTAACCAGGGGGCAGAGACCCAGTACTTC.

The rearrangement links TRBV6-6 to TRBJ2-3; D gene ambiguous. V lost 0 bases, J lost 4 bases, and 8 bases lay in between. The CDR3 contains 14 residues. Per the germline V gene, CDR1 is MNHNY and CDR2 is SVGAGI (reference sequence). The CDR3 sequence: CASSYSIFPDTQYF. The CDR3 bases are TGTGCCAGCAGTTACTCGATCTTCCCAGATACGCAGTATTTT.

The rearrangement uses TRBV13 and TRBJ1-1; a weak D match, TRBD1 (5 bases). V gave up 5 bases and J gave up 6 bases, with 19 bases separating them. This CDR3 has 15 amino acids. Per the germline V gene, CDR1 is PRHDT and CDR2 is FYEKMQ (reference sequence). CDR3 DNA: TGTGCCAGCAGCCCCCAAGGGGCCGCCGGGCCTGAAGCTTTCTTT. It encodes CASSPQGAAGPEAFF.

The chain joins TRBV27 to TRBJ2-5, with D perhaps being TRBD1 or TRBD2 (5 bases each). Looked up from germline, CDR1 is MNHEY and CDR2 is SMNVEV (reference sequence). The germline V and J ends were trimmed by 2 bases and 2 bases, with 9 bases remaining between them. CDR3 length: 14 amino acids. This chain's CDR3 is CASSLTGAQETQYF. The DNA of the CDR3 is TGTGCCAGCAGTTTAACCGGGGCACAAGAGACCCAGTACTTC.

To note about this clone: The same CDR3 is also encoded by other DNA sequences in this sample. The chain joins TRBV13 to TRBJ2-7, with D possibly TRBD2 on 6 matching bases. The CDR3 covers 12 residues. Germline CDR1 is PRHDT and CDR2 is FYEKMQ (reference sequence). V was pared by 4 bases and J by 3 bases, with 7 bases between. CDR3 protein: CASSSEGYEQYF. CDR3 coding DNA: TGTGCCAGCAGCTCGGAGGGCTACGAGCAGTACTTC.

The rearrangement links TRBV4-2 to TRBJ2-5; no reliable D call. CDR1 and CDR2 from the germline V gene are LGHNA and YNFKEQ. V was clipped by 1 base and J by 7 bases, with 13 bases between them. The CDR3 has 14 amino acids. The CDR3 nucleotides are TGTGCCAGCAGCCAAGGAATCCCTCGAGGGACCCAGTACTTC. This gives the protein CASSQGIPRGTQYF.

The CDR3 loop is CSVYGPVGEQFF. The CDR3 nucleotides are TGCAGCGTTTACGGCCCGGTCGGTGAGCAGTTCTTC. The chain links TRBV29-1 to TRBJ2-1; D is ambiguous. Trimming took 5 bases from V and 9 from J, leaving 14 bases between them. Germline CDR1 SQVTM, CDR2 ANQGSEA. The CDR3 loop spans 12 amino acids.

The chain carries TRBV13 and TRBJ2-3; D not certain. Germline assignment: CDR1 PRHDT and CDR2 FYEKMQ (reference sequence). CDR3 size: 11 residues. V lost 6 bases and J lost 2, with 3 bases in between. CDR3 nucleotides: TGTGCCAGCAGTTACACAGATACGCAGTATTTT. Protein product: CASSYTDTQYF.

This clone was recorded a few times. The chain couples TRBV27 to TRBJ2-2; tentative D call: TRBD2 (6 bases). The germline V gene encodes CDR1 MNHEY and CDR2 SMNVEV (reference sequence). Trimming removed 3 bases at V and 6 bases at J, with 20 bases between. CDR3 length: 17 residues. In DNA form, the CDR3 reads TGTGCCAGCAGTTTTCTGCCCGGGACTTTAGCGGCCGGGGAGCTGTTTTTT. Amino acids: CASSFLPGTLAAGELFF.

This clone showed up just once. Only one base separates this from a far larger clonotype, so it likely reflects a read error. Within the sample, other DNA sequences also encode this same CDR3. The V gene is TRBV4-1, the J gene TRBJ2-2; unclear D gene. V was pared by 0 bases and J by 3 bases, with 5 bases between. CDR3 length equals 14 residues. Germline V gives CDR1 MGHRA, CDR2 YSYEKL. DNA for the CDR3: TGCGCCAGCAGCCAAGAAATGGACACCGGGGAGCTGTTTTTT. It is translated as CASSQEMDTGELFF.

This chain joins TRBV9 and TRBJ1-3; D is ambiguous. V was pared by 0 bases and J by 0 bases, with 4 bases between. CDR1 SGDLS and CDR2 YYNGEE come from the germline V gene. The CDR3 has 14 amino acids. CDR3 nucleotides: TGTGCCAGCAGCGTAGGTGCCTCTGGAAACACCATATATTTT. This sequence encodes CASSVGASGNTIYF. Full variable domain (rest looked up from reference TRBV9 and TRBJ1-3): DSGVTQTPKHLITATGQRVTLRCSPRSGDLSVYWYQQSLDQGLQFLIQYYNGEERAKGNILERFSAQQFPDLHSELNLSSLELGDSALYFCASSVGASGNTIYFGEGSWLTVV.

This clone was counted between two and nine times. This rearrangement joins TRBV27 to TRBJ1-1, with 9 bases that match TRBD1. Losses at the gene ends were 3 bases for V and 4 bases for J; bases not matched to a gene: 0. The CDR3 consists of 13 residues. From germline, CDR1 is MNHEY and CDR2 SMNVEV (reference sequence). Written as DNA, the CDR3 is TGTGCCAGCAGTTTGGACAGGGGCACTGAAGCTTTCTTT. Translated, it gives CASSLDRGTEAFF.

V gene TRBV7-8 combines with J gene TRBJ1-5; unclear D gene. The CDR3 totals 14 residues. The V end lost 2 bases, the J end lost 0 bases, and 5 bases lay between the germline ends. CDR1 is SGHVS, CDR2 FQNEAQ, per germline. CDR3 sequence reads: CASSLYRSNQPQHF. The DNA for the CDR3 is TGTGCCAGCAGCTTATACCGTAGCAATCAGCCCCAGCATTTT.

This clone was detected a few times. The CDR3 coding sequence is TGTGCCAGCAGCTCCCGTCAGGGACCGTACGAGCAGTACTTC. Residues: CASSSRQGPYEQYF. The V call is TRBV13, the J call TRBJ2-7; D may be TRBD1 or TRBD2 (5 bases each). Germline CDR1 reads PRHDT; CDR2 reads FYEKMQ (reference sequence). CDR3 length: 14 amino acids. Trimming shortened V by 4 bases and J by 4 bases, and 14 bases separated the two germline ends.

The V call is TRBV27, the J call TRBJ2-3, with TRBD2 matching 9 bases. This CDR3 spans 15 amino acids. Germline trimming cut 7 bases from V and 5 bases from J; bases unmatched to any gene: 10. The V gene's germline CDR1 is MNHEY and CDR2 SMNVEV (reference sequence). As DNA, the CDR3 is TGTGCCAGCAACCTACCGCGGGGGGGCCGAGATACGCAGTATTTT. Translating gives CASNLPRGGRDTQYF.

The chain links TRBV29-1 to TRBJ2-7, with 10 bases identical to TRBD1. Germline CDR1 is SQVTM and CDR2 is ANQGSEA. There are 13 residues in the CDR3. Trimming at V came to 2 bases and at J to 6 bases, leaving 4 bases not matched to a gene. The CDR3 DNA is TGCAGCGTTGAAACGACAGGGGGCGTCGAGCAGTACTTC. Its translation is CSVETTGGVEQYF.

This chain connects TRBV30 to TRBJ2-3; D is unclear. Germline V lookup: CDR1 GTSNPN, CDR2 SVGIG (reference sequence). This CDR3 has 13 residues. Trimming took 7 bases from V and 1 from J, leaving 12 bases between them. The CDR3 DNA reads as TGTGCCTTTGGAACCCCGGGCACAGATACGCAGTATTTT. This encodes CAFGTPGTDTQYF. The variable domain in full, with the rest retrieved from reference TRBV30 and TRBJ2-3, is SQTIHQWPATLVQPVGSPLSLECTVEGTSNPNLYWYRQAAGRGLQLLFYSVGIGQISSEVPQNLSASRPQDRQFILSSKKLLLSDSGFYLCAFGTPGTDTQYFGPGTRLTVL.

This clone was counted a single time. V and J are TRBV6-1 and TRBJ2-3; D ambiguous. Looked up from germline, CDR1 is MNHNS and CDR2 is SASEGT. V was shortened by 3 bases and J by 2 bases, with 6 bases between the two germline ends. This CDR3 has 13 residues. CDR3 residues: CASSDQNTDTQYF. The CDR3 DNA reads as TGTGCCAGCAGTGACCAGAACACAGATACGCAGTATTTT.

This sequence joins TRBV13 and TRBJ1-4; D call uncertain. From germline, CDR1 is PRHDT and CDR2 FYEKMQ (reference sequence). The CDR3 sequence is 13 residues long. The V gene lost 4 bases and the J gene lost 0 bases, with 3 bases spanning the gap. CDR3 region: CASSSTTNEKLFF. CDR3 nucleotides: TGTGCCAGCAGCTCAACAACTAATGAAAAACTGTTTTTT. The whole variable domain, filled in from reference TRBV13 and TRBJ1-4, reads AAGVIQSPRHLIKEKRETATLKCYPIPRHDTVYWYQQGPGQDPQFLISFYEKMQSDKGSIPDRFSAQQFSDYHSELNMSSLELGDSALYFCASSSTTNEKLFFGSGTQLSVL.

The chain is built from TRBV10-3 and TRBJ1-2; no clear D gene. The CDR3 covers 12 residues. The V gene's germline CDR1 is ENHRY and CDR2 SYGVKD. Trimming took 7 bases from V and 4 from J, leaving 10 bases between them. The CDR3 DNA is TGTGCCATCAAGGCTTTGGGCTATGGCTACACCTTC. This encodes CAIKALGYGYTF.

The chain carries TRBV5-1 and TRBJ1-1, with TRBD1 identical over 7 bases. The J segment lost 4 bases and the V segment lost 4 bases, leaving 1 base of the junction unmatched. The germline V gene encodes CDR1 SGHRS and CDR2 YFSETQ. The CDR3 consists of 12 residues. CDR3 sequence reads: CASSRTGTEAFF. The CDR3 nucleotides are TGCGCCAGCAGCCGGACAGGCACTGAAGCTTTCTTT.

The V call is TRBV4-1, the J call TRBJ2-1; D might be TRBD1 or TRBD2, each matching 5 bases. The CDR3 has 13 residues. Germline CDR1 is MGHRA and CDR2 is YSYEKL. V lost 1 base, J lost 8 bases, and 9 bases lay in between. The CDR3 sequence: CASSQVGVDEQFF. The CDR3, as DNA: TGCGCCAGCAGCCAAGTGGGGGTTGATGAGCAGTTCTTC.

The V gene is TRBV29-1, the J gene TRBJ2-5, with 9 bases fitting TRBD2. The CDR3 extends over 14 amino acids. Trimming cost V 1 base and J 5 bases; bases outside gene matches: 5. Germline assignment: CDR1 SQVTM and CDR2 ANQGSEA. The CDR3 nucleotides are TGCAGCGTTGAAGCGGCGGGGGGGCTGGAGACCCAGTACTTC. It yields the protein CSVEAAGGLETQYF.

This clone has just a few counts. The chain combines TRBV27 with TRBJ2-7, with D perhaps TRBD1 (6 bases). Trimming left V 2 bases short and J 0 bases short, with 8 bases between. The CDR3 length is 14 residues. Per germline, CDR1 MNHEY and CDR2 SMNVEV (reference sequence). The CDR3, as DNA: TGTGCCAGCAGTTTAGAGGACAGCTCCTACGAGCAGTACTTC. The encoded protein is CASSLEDSSYEQYF.

The chain has TRBV5-4 and TRBJ1-2, with D perhaps matching TRBD1 (5 bases). V lost 3 bases and J lost 2, with 11 bases in between. Germline V CDR1 and CDR2: SGHNT, YYREEE (reference sequence). This CDR3 has 14 residues. The CDR3 region is CASSWDGLNYGYTF. CDR3 nucleotide sequence: TGTGCCAGCAGCTGGGACGGCCTGAACTATGGCTACACCTTC.

This sequence joins TRBV5-1 and TRBJ2-5, with D possibly being TRBD2 (8 bases). V was cut by 5 bases and J by 5 bases, with 19 bases left in between. CDR1 SGHRS and CDR2 YFSETQ come from the germline V gene. The length of the CDR3 is 15 residues. CDR3 nucleotide sequence: TGCGCCAGCAGTAACTCAGGGGGACTAGAGGAGACCCAGTACTTC. This codes for CASSNSGGLEETQYF.